The TCR beta chain described here comes from a study of human T cells and chemical hapten exposure. Study-level information: Diphenylcyclopropenone, dosed weekly to the scalp, was given to patients throughout the roughly 24-week study. The patients, most of them female, presented with alopecia areata, totalis or universalis. Study-wide results and caveats: Controls formed significantly fewer large CDR3 similarity clusters than expanded TCRs did.

The time point denotes: patch test 1, 2 weeks after DPC sensitization. Treatment here: therapeutic diphenylcyclopropenone sensitization with weekly scalp DPC. This clonotype was detected a few times. Its antigen remains unknown. Germline V gene lookup returns CDR1 LGHDT and CDR2 YNNKEL (reference sequence). The CDR3 runs to 15 residues. The V end lost 4 bases, the J end lost 0 bases, and 12 bases lay between the germline ends. Each cDNA molecule in the library carried unique molecular identifiers. TCRdb used MiXCR to reprocess the RACE reads, holding one entry per CDR3 protein. Of 180,000 or so distinct CDR3 sequences listed, roughly 15% are singletons.

The clonotype originates from a woman aged 25 to 39 with alopecia areata. Some clones in this sample may be carry-over from other donors' samples. Material: whole blood, obtained in connection with sensitization to the hapten diphenylcyclopropenone (DPC). This sequence joins TRBV3-1 and TRBJ1-1; D is uncertain. CDR3 amino acids: CASSLDVLMNTEAFF. CDR3 nucleotide sequence: TGTGCCAGCAGCCTCGACGTGTTAATGAACACTGAAGCTTTCTTT.